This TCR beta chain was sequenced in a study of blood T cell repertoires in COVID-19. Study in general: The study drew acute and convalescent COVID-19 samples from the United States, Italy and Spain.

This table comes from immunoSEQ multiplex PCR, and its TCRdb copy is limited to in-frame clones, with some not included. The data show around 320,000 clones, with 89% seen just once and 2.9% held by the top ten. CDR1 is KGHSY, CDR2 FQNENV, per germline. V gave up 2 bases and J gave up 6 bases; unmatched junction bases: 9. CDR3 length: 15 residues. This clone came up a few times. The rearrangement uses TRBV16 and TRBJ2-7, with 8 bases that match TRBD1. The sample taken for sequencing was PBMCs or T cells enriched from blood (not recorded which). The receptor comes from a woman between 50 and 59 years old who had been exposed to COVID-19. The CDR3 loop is CASSQTPGGASEQYF. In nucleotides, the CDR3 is TGTGCCAGCAGCCAAACACCAGGGGGCGCGTCCGAGCAGTACTTC. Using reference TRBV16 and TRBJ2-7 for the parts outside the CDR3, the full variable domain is GEEVAQTPKHLVRGEGQKAKLYCAPIKGHSYVFWYQQVLKNEFKFLISFQNENVFDETGMPKERFSAKCLPNSPCSLEIQATKLEDSAVYFCASSQTPGGASEQYFGPGTRLTVT.